Presented here are 7 T cell receptor beta chains from one specimen sequenced in a study of blood T cell repertoires in COVID-19. Some clones are missing from TCRdb's copy, which holds only in-frame ones; the method was immunoSEQ multiplex PCR. The sample lists around 60,000 clones, about 74% occurring once. Sequenced sample: peripheral blood. These receptors all come from a woman older than 75 with acute or convalescent COVID-19.

This chain connects TRBV12-5 to TRBJ2-5, with 7 bases identical to TRBD1. V trimming: 5 bases; J trimming: 1 base; junction bases outside the gene matches: 10. From germline, CDR1 is LGHNT and CDR2 FRNRAP. The CDR3 has 16 amino acids. CDR3 loop: CASGPRQGFFQETQYF. The CDR3 DNA reads TGTGCTAGTGGTCCCAGACAGGGTTTCTTCCAAGAGACCCAGTACTTC. Filled out from reference TRBV12-5 and TRBJ2-5, the complete variable domain reads DARVTQTPRHKVTEMGQEVTMRCQPILGHNTVFWYRQTMMQGLELLAYFRNRAPLDDSGMPKDRFSAEMPDATLATLKIQPSEPRDSAVYFCASGPRQGFFQETQYFGPGTRLLVL.

This rearrangement joins TRBV5-4 to TRBJ2-6; no clear D. This CDR3 has 15 amino acids. Germline CDR1 reads SGHNT; CDR2 reads YYREEE (reference sequence). Trimming cost V 4 bases and J 1 base, with 9 bases left between them. The CDR3 DNA follows: TGTGCCAGCAGCCCGACTTATTCTGGGGCCAACGTCCTGACTTTC. This sequence encodes CASSPTYSGANVLTF.

The chain is built from TRBV18 and TRBJ2-7; D possibly corresponds to TRBD1 (7 bases). Per the germline V gene, CDR1 is KGHSH and CDR2 is LQKENI. The CDR3 runs to 14 residues. V was trimmed by 6 bases and J by 6 bases, leaving 18 bases between them. CDR3 coding DNA: TGTGCCAGCTCGGCGGTTCAGGGGGGCACCGAGCAGTACTTC. Translated: CASSAVQGGTEQYF. Based on the CDR3 plus reference TRBV18 and TRBJ2-7, the full variable domain is NAGVMQNPRHLVRRRGQEARLRCSPMKGHSHVYWYRQLPEEGLKFMVYLQKENIIDESGMPKERFSAEFPKEGPSILRIQQVVRGDSAAYFCASSAVQGGTEQYFGPGTRLTVT.

The rearrangement links TRBV11-1 to TRBJ2-3; 9 bases align to TRBD2. J was trimmed by 0 bases and V by 0 bases; bases with no gene match: 1. The CDR3 spans 16 residues. The germline V gene encodes CDR1 SGHAT and CDR2 FQDESV (reference sequence). The CDR3, as DNA: TGTGCCAGCAGCTTAGCGCTAGCGGGAAGCACAGATACGCAGTATTTT. Translating gives CASSLALAGSTDTQYF.

V usage is TRBV5-1 and J usage is TRBJ2-2; D is possibly TRBD1 (6 bases). Per germline, CDR1 SGHRS and CDR2 YFSETQ. With 4 bases removed from V and 1 base from J, the gap between germline ends came to 23 bases. The CDR3 spans 19 residues. The CDR3 reads CASSAAPGSVGGNTGELFF. The CDR3 nucleotides read TGCGCCAGCAGCGCGGCTCCGGGATCGGTAGGGGGGAACACCGGGGAGCTGTTTTTT.

This CDR3 is CASSSDRVNTEAFF. The CDR3 bases are TGTGCCAGCAGCTCTGACAGAGTGAACACTGAAGCTTTCTTT. V usage is TRBV11-3 and J usage is TRBJ1-1, with TRBD1 as a possible D gene (5 bases). Per the germline V gene, CDR1 is SGHNT and CDR2 is YENEEA. Trimming removed 4 bases at V and 0 bases at J, with 9 bases between. CDR3 size: 14 residues.

This clone was seen a few times. V gene TRBV30 combines with J gene TRBJ1-1; TRBD1 aligns across 7 bases. J was trimmed by 8 bases and V by 8 bases; bases with no gene match: 11. CDR1 GTSNPN and CDR2 SVGIG come from the germline V gene (reference sequence). This CDR3 contains 12 residues. CDR3 nucleotide sequence: TGTGCCCAATCCAGGGGGGCCTGGGAAGCTTTCTTT. It encodes CAQSRGAWEAFF.